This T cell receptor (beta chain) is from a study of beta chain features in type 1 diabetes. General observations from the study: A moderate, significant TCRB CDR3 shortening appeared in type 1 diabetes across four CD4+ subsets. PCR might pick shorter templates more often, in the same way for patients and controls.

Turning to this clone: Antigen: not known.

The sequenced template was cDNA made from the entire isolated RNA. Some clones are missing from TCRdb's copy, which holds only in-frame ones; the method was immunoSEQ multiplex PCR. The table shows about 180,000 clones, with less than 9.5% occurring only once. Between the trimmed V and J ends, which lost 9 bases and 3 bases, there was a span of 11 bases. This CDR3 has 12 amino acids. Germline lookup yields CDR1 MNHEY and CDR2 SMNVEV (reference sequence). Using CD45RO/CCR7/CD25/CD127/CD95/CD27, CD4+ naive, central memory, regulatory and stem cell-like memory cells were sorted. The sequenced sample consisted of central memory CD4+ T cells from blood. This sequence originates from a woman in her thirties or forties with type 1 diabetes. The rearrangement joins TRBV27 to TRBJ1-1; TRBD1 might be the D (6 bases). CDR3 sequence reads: CASSDRYTEAFF. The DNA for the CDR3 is TGTGCCAGTTCAGACAGGTACACTGAAGCTTTCTTT.